This T cell receptor (beta chain) was captured by sequencing in a study of T cell changes during pregnancy in multiple sclerosis. The data were produced by immunoSEQ multiplex PCR, yet TCRdb's version contains in-frame clones alone and is incomplete. The table includes nearly 80,000 clones, more than 90% detected once. There are 14 residues in the CDR3. Germline assignment: CDR1 SGHNT and CDR2 YYREEE (reference sequence). Trimming stripped 1 base from V and 8 bases from J, with 15 bases between. The clonotype was recovered from a female donor with multiple sclerosis, enrolled in a pregnancy study. This material consisted of CD4+ T cells from peripheral blood mononuclear cells, taken before pregnancy. This rearrangement joins TRBV5-4 to TRBJ1-1; D may be TRBD1 (5 bases). DNA for the CDR3: TGTGCCAGCAGCTTGATCTCGGGGGGTGAGGAAGCTTTCTTT. This codes for CASSLISGGEEAFF.